The present T cell receptor beta chain was sequenced within a study of blood T cells in healthy people across ages (dated by TCRdb to 2013 to 2016). For context, the study as a whole: In model experiments, template switching captured about one uniquely barcoded TCR beta cDNA molecule for every two T cells. The study analyzed two additional independent replicas of 1 million unique cDNA reads from the same blood draw for two donors, one aged 18 to 30 and one aged 80 or older. Using deep sequencing normalized with unique cDNA molecular identifiers, the study measured how TCR beta repertoire diversity changes with age. Four age groups were formed from the donors: young (average approximately 17 years), middle-aged (approximately 40), aged (roughly 58) and long-lived (82). To avoid experimental bias, donors of different ages were spread randomly across the sequencing lanes. Findings and caveats that apply to the study as a whole: As age increased, observed TCR beta diversity per million T cells dropped in a roughly linear way, and a significant reduction was already evident by age approximately 40. Estimates of total diversity based on one million sequenced T cells were considered lower bounds and underestimates. Because the CMV infection status of the donors was unknown, age-related changes in expanded clonotypes may potentially have been confounded. Since profiling was done on bulk unsorted PBMCs, naive and antigen-experienced compartments could not be conclusively compared. Observed TCR beta diversity correlated strongly with the percentage of naive T cells measured by flow cytometry. Compared with the aged group, the long-lived group had more naive CD4+ T cells, fewer expanded clones and increased TCR diversity, suggesting age selection.

V and J are truncated by 6 bases and 0 bases respectively, leaving an intervening sequence of 14 bases. CDR1 and CDR2, per the germline V gene, are SQVTM and ANQGSEA. The CDR3 starts with the cysteine, ends with the phenylalanine, and has 14 residues. Only the CDR3 region is kept as DNA, spanning 42 bases read in frame from base 1. Comments on this clonotype: Its recognized antigen is unknown. Base qualities are not at hand, and no much larger clone is one base apart.

Library preparation was by 5' RACE. The sample was run on an Illumina HiSeq 2500. The second PCR ran for roughly 7 to 11 cycles and used a J-beta primer mix along with a sample-barcoded 5' primer. Each TCR beta cDNA molecule received a unique molecular identifier from a template-switch 5' adaptor carrying 12 random nucleotides. Each sample yielded at least 3 million CDR3-containing paired-end reads. All of the RNA was converted into first-strand cDNA using the Mint cDNA synthesis kit, with a TRBC-specific oligonucleotide serving as the primer. Following uracil-DNA glycosylase treatment, a first 18-cycle PCR with universal primers M1SS and BC2_uni_R was performed on all cDNA. The authors' pipeline ran thus. For normalization, 1 million high-quality reads were randomly selected from each sample, with every read carrying a distinct molecular identifier. Reads with shared molecular identifiers were discarded instead of being binned into consensus sequences. CDR3 identification, clonotype clustering and error correction used MiTCR with a Q25 quality threshold and the strictest error-elimination algorithm. A nonparametric unseen species model with Euler transformation was used to estimate a lower bound on total TCR beta diversity. TCRdb itself trimmed the public reads at Q25 with fastp, ran MiXCR and retained productive beta chains. Each entry merges the rows of one CDR3 protein and shows their most common DNA and genes. What appears here as the V and J calls and clone size reflects TCRdb's work, not the paper's. The sample includes 500,000 to 700,000 distinct CDR3 sequences, with about 28% observed a single time. The ten largest clones capture about 15% of the sample.

Systemically healthy Caucasian individuals from Russia, around 39 in total and aged about 6 to 95 years, were included as donors. About 10 milliliters of peripheral blood were collected from each donor into EDTA-treated Vacutainer tubes. PBMCs were isolated by Ficoll-Paque density-gradient centrifugation, with at least 6 million obtained per sample. Trizol reagent was used to extract total RNA from PBMCs, with at least 5.5 micrograms per sample. Naive CD45RAhigh/CD27high T cell percentages were measured by flow cytometry on a PBMC aliquot from every donor. This chain joins TRBV29-1 to TRBJ2-5; the D gene is possibly TRBD1, with 5 bases matching. Source material: blood. The receptor comes from a woman older than 75 in good health. CDR3 sequence: CSVHRIKYQETQYF. At the DNA level, the sequence is TGCAGCGTCCACAGGATAAAGTACCAAGAGACCCAGTACTTC.